These 24 T cell receptor beta chains came from one sample sequenced in a study of ipilimumab plus nivolumab after autologous stem cell transplantation. Assay: immunoSEQ multiplex PCR; the TCRdb copy retains only in-frame clones and omits some. This table has around 20,000 clones, around 80% appearing once. The starting material was PBMCs, obtained in a trial of ipilimumab plus nivolumab as post-transplant consolidation. The receptors come from a male donor with diffuse large B-cell lymphoma.

The chain uses TRBV9 and TRBJ2-5; 10 nucleotides agree with TRBD2. V shed 0 bases and J 5 bases; nucleotides not matched to a gene: 10. CDR1 is SGDLS and CDR2 is YYNGEE in the germline V gene. The CDR3 contains 17 residues. The chain's CDR3 is CASSVDPSGGALETQYF. For the CDR3, the DNA is TGTGCCAGCAGCGTAGATCCCAGCGGGGGGGCCTTGGAGACCCAGTACTTC.

The rearrangement joins TRBV5-4 to TRBJ2-3; TRBD2 matches 12 bases. Germline assignment: CDR1 SGHNT and CDR2 YYREEE (reference sequence). CDR3 length: 16 residues. V shed 3 bases, J shed 4 bases, and the junction held 6 bases outside the gene matches. The CDR3 DNA reads as TGTGCCAGCAGCTCCCCTAGCGGGGGGGCCTCAGATACGCAGTATTTT. It yields the protein CASSSPSGGASDTQYF. Based on the CDR3 plus reference TRBV5-4 and TRBJ2-3, the full variable domain is ETGVTQSPTHLIKTRGQQVTLRCSSQSGHNTVSWYQQALGQGPQFIFQYYREEENGRGNFPPRFSGLQFPNYSSELNVNALELDDSALYLCASSSPSGGASDTQYFGPGTRLTVL.

By proportion, this clone is large. This chain uses TRBV28 with TRBJ1-2; the D is unclear. The CDR3 is 13 amino acids. Trimming left V 5 bases short and J 5 bases short, with 12 bases between. Germline V gives CDR1 MDHEN, CDR2 SYDVKM. For the CDR3, the DNA is TGTGCCAGCAGTGGGAGGGTTGGGTATGGCTACACCTTC. This gives the protein CASSGRVGYGYTF.

The rearrangement uses TRBV28 and TRBJ2-5; 11 bases are shared with TRBD2. The germline gives CDR1 MDHEN, CDR2 SYDVKM. Losses at the gene ends were 5 bases for V and 5 bases for J; bases not matched to a gene: 7. The CDR3 covers 15 residues. CDR3 coding DNA: TGTGCCAGCAGTGCCGGGACTAGCGGTTGGGAGACCCAGTACTTC. Its protein is CASSAGTSGWETQYF.

J is TRBJ1-1 and V is TRBV9, with no clear D. The CDR3 is made up of 13 amino acids. The ends were cut back, 3 bases at V and 1 base at J, with 7 bases in the middle. The germline V gene has CDR1 SGDLS and CDR2 YYNGEE. The CDR3, as DNA: TGTGCCAGCAGCGCACACCCGAACACTGAAGCTTTCTTT. Translating gives CASSAHPNTEAFF.

The rearrangement links TRBV5-4 to TRBJ2-5; 7 bases are a match to TRBD1. V dropped 3 bases and J dropped 3; count of bases not matched to a gene: 8. Germline values: CDR1 SGHNT, CDR2 YYREEE (reference sequence). This CDR3 region has 15 residues. CDR3 protein: CASSSYLTGKETQYF. CDR3 coding DNA: TGTGCCAGCAGCTCATACTTGACAGGGAAAGAGACCCAGTACTTC. Full variable domain (missing parts from reference TRBV5-4 and TRBJ2-5): ETGVTQSPTHLIKTRGQQVTLRCSSQSGHNTVSWYQQALGQGPQFIFQYYREEENGRGNFPPRFSGLQFPNYSSELNVNALELDDSALYLCASSSYLTGKETQYFGPGTRLLVL.

The chain has TRBV18 and TRBJ1-5; D is undetermined. The CDR3 has 17 amino acids. Germline V lookup: CDR1 KGHSH, CDR2 LQKENI. Between the trimmed V and J ends, which lost 6 bases and 5 bases, there was a span of 23 bases. The DNA of the CDR3 is TGTGCCAGCTCCCTCTTCTCGGGCAGGTTTCTCTATCAGCCCCAGCATTTT. Translated: CASSLFSGRFLYQPQHF.

There are a few counts of this clone. The gene calls are TRBV28 and TRBJ2-7; TRBD1 or TRBD2 may be the D gene (6 bases each). Deletions cut 5 bases from V and 2 bases from J, with 13 bases between. From germline, CDR1 is MDHEN and CDR2 SYDVKM. CDR3 length: 14 residues. CDR3 amino acids: CASSPSGATYEQYF. In nucleotides, the CDR3 is TGTGCCAGCAGTCCTTCGGGGGCAACCTACGAGCAGTACTTC. The full variable domain, its missing parts supplied by reference TRBV28 and TRBJ2-7, is DVKVTQSSRYLVKRTGEKVFLECVQDMDHENMFWYRQDPGLGLRLIYFSYDVKMKEKGDIPEGYSVSREKKERFSLILESASTNQTSMYLCASSPSGATYEQYFGPGTRLTVT.

The sample holds one count of this clone. This sequence joins TRBV5-1 and TRBJ2-3, with 8 bases that match TRBD1. V gave up 0 bases and J gave up 6 bases; unmatched junction bases: 3. The V gene's germline CDR1 is SGHRS and CDR2 YFSETQ. This CDR3 contains 14 residues. Written as DNA, the CDR3 is TGCGCCAGCAGCTTGGGACAGGGGTGGGATACGCAGTATTTT. Amino acid sequence: CASSLGQGWDTQYF.

CDR3 bases: TGTGCCAGCAGCAAAGAGGGAAAGGGACTAGCTGCGACCCAGTACTTC. It yields the protein CASSKEGKGLAATQYF. This sequence joins TRBV21-1 and TRBJ2-5; the table calls TRBD2, which could not be checked here. TRBV21-1 is marked as a pseudogene. The CDR3 totals 16 residues.

V gene TRBV28 combines with J gene TRBJ1-1, with 7 bases that match TRBD1. V gave up 5 bases and J gave up 2 bases; unmatched junction bases: 5. This CDR3 is built from 14 residues. The germline CDR1 and CDR2 sequences are MDHEN and SYDVKM. CDR3 nucleotides: TGTGCCAGCAGTACGACAGGGCTTAACACTGAAGCTTTCTTT. Translation gives CASSTTGLNTEAFF.

V gene TRBV10-3 combines with J gene TRBJ1-5; D remains ambiguous. The CDR3 is 16 residues long. Germline V gene lookup returns CDR1 ENHRY and CDR2 SYGVKD. Trimming shortened V by 2 bases and J by 0 bases, and 11 bases separated the two germline ends. CDR3 DNA: TGTGCCATCAGTGAGGTAGCAGAGTATAGCAATCAGCCCCAGCATTTT. Its protein product is CAISEVAEYSNQPQHF.

V is TRBV11-1 and J is TRBJ2-2; 8 bases match TRBD2. The V gene end was trimmed by 1 base and the J gene end by 4 bases; junction bases not matched to a gene: 8. The CDR3 consists of 17 residues. Per germline, CDR1 SGHAT and CDR2 FQDESV (reference sequence). Here the CDR3 DNA reads TGTGCCAGCAGCTTAGGTGCGGGGGGCCCGGGCACCGGGGAGCTGTTTTTT. It translates to CASSLGAGGPGTGELFF.

This clone has a handful of counts. The V and J genes are TRBV2 and TRBJ1-5; weak D call: TRBD1 (6 bases). Trimming stripped 5 bases from V and 3 bases from J, with 11 bases between. Germline loops: CDR1 SNHLY, CDR2 FYNNEI. The CDR3 runs to 14 residues. The chain's CDR3 is CASSSDSLNQPQHF. The CDR3 region has the DNA TGTGCCAGCAGTTCGGACAGTCTCAATCAGCCCCAGCATTTT.

This chain connects TRBV7-8 to TRBJ2-5; maybe TRBD2 (7 bases). Trimming removed 1 base at V and 1 base at J, with 10 bases between. This CDR3 comprises 15 residues. Per germline, CDR1 SGHVS and CDR2 FQNEAQ. Here the CDR3 reads CASSLGRGAQETQYF. In DNA, the CDR3 is TGTGCCAGCAGCTTAGGCCGGGGGGCCCAAGAGACCCAGTACTTC.

The table lists this clone with a few counts. This chain links TRBV9 with TRBJ1-5; 8 bases line up with TRBD1. The CDR3 extends over 15 amino acids. Looked up from germline, CDR1 is SGDLS and CDR2 is YYNGEE. V was clipped by 3 bases and J by 2 bases; unmatched bases: 4. CDR3 residues: CASSGTGNGNQPQHF. In DNA, the CDR3 is TGTGCCAGCAGCGGGACAGGGAACGGCAATCAGCCCCAGCATTTT.

V and J are TRBV19 and TRBJ1-5; D is uncertain. Trimming removed 5 bases at V and 1 base at J, with 12 bases between. The CDR3 is 15 residues long. CDR1 and CDR2 from the germline V gene are LNHDA and SQIVND (reference sequence). The CDR3 nucleotides read TGTGCCAGTAGTCTTGGGCAATTGAGCAATCAGCCCCAGCATTTT. As protein: CASSLGQLSNQPQHF.

The rearrangement joins TRBV21-1 to TRBJ2-5. The better agreement between TRBJ2-7 and the DNA end casts doubt on the J call. TRBV21-1 is termed a pseudogene. There are 16 residues in the CDR3. CDR3 DNA: TGTGCCAGCAGGTGGAAGTTGCTACACGTGTTAGACGAGCAGTACTTC. It translates to CASRWKLLHVLDEQYF.

The genes are TRBV7-9 and TRBJ2-5, with TRBD2 matching over 14 bases. After removal of 2 bases from V and 2 bases from J, the junction contained 10 bases not matched to a gene. The CDR3 extends over 19 amino acids. The germline CDR1 and CDR2 sequences are SEHNR and FQNEAQ (reference sequence). Here the CDR3 DNA reads TGTGCCAGCAGCTTATGGGCGGGACTAGCGGGGGTGATTCAAGAGACCCAGTACTTC. It translates to CASSLWAGLAGVIQETQYF.

The chain uses TRBV7-9 and TRBJ2-7, with 9 nucleotides matching TRBD2. CDR1 and CDR2 (germline): SEHNR, FQNEAQ (reference sequence). V dropped 3 bases and J dropped 5; count of bases not matched to a gene: 14. The CDR3 covers 17 residues. The DNA for the CDR3 is TGTGCCAGCAGCTTGATCCCTGGGCGGGGGGGCCTTGACGAGCAGTACTTC. Its protein product is CASSLIPGRGGLDEQYF.

This chain links TRBV27 with TRBJ1-1, with D maybe TRBD1 (5 bases). The CDR3 has 15 amino acids. In germline, CDR1 is MNHEY, CDR2 SMNVEV (reference sequence). Trimming shortened V by 1 base and J by 10 bases, and 19 bases separated the two germline ends. CDR3 region: CASSLFGGRGRVAFF. Here the CDR3 DNA reads TGTGCCAGCAGTTTATTCGGGGGAAGGGGTAGGGTAGCTTTCTTT.

The chain uses TRBV7-9 and TRBJ2-3; the D gene is possibly TRBD2 (5 bases). This CDR3 region has 15 residues. CDR1 SEHNR and CDR2 FQNEAQ come from the germline V gene (reference sequence). Trimming cost V 5 bases and J 0 bases, with 12 bases left between them. This CDR3 reads CASSVGLTSTDTQYF. DNA for the CDR3: TGTGCCAGCAGCGTAGGACTCACTAGCACAGATACGCAGTATTTT.

The V and J genes are TRBV29-1 and TRBJ2-7, with D unclear. V was pared by 3 bases and J by 5 bases, with 17 bases between. Per germline, CDR1 SQVTM and CDR2 ANQGSEA. The CDR3 contains 14 residues. The CDR3 bases are TGCAGCGTTGAGGGCAGACCCAACAGTAACGAGCAGTACTTC. Protein product: CSVEGRPNSNEQYF.

This clone was seen a handful of times. This rearrangement joins TRBV7-3 to TRBJ2-3; maybe TRBD2 (5 bases). Trimming cost V 5 bases and J 6 bases, with 15 bases left between them. The germline gives CDR1 SGHTA, CDR2 FQGTGA. CDR3 length equals 14 residues. The CDR3 nucleotides read TGTGCCAGCAGCCCCGGACTGGCTACGGATACGCAGTATTTT. Translated: CASSPGLATDTQYF. The full variable domain, in which reference TRBV7-3 and TRBJ2-3 provide the parts outside the CDR3, is GAGVSQTPSNKVTEKGKYVELRCDPISGHTALYWYRQSLGQGPEFLIYFQGTGAADDSGLPNDRFFAVRPEGSVSTLKIQRTERGDSAVYLCASSPGLATDTQYFGPGTRLTVL.